The T cell receptor (beta chain) under discussion was sequenced for a study of control samples from healthy donors and cancer patients. Losses at the gene ends were 0 bases for V and 6 bases for J; bases not matched to a gene: 9. This CDR3 has 17 residues. The germline V gene encodes CDR1 MGHRA and CDR2 YSYEKL. Repertoires were generated with immunoSEQ multiplex PCR, while TCRdb's copy carries only in-frame clones and drops some. Counted here are 150,000 or so clones, roughly 92% occurring once; the ten biggest clones make up approximately 2.5%. This rearrangement joins TRBV4-1 to TRBJ2-2, with 8 bases aligning to TRBD2. The sequence came from a man aged 45-60 years in good health. Sequenced: blood. The CDR3 reads CASSQDSLLAVSGELFF. The CDR3 region has the DNA TGCGCCAGCAGCCAAGATAGTTTACTAGCGGTATCCGGGGAGCTGTTTTTT.